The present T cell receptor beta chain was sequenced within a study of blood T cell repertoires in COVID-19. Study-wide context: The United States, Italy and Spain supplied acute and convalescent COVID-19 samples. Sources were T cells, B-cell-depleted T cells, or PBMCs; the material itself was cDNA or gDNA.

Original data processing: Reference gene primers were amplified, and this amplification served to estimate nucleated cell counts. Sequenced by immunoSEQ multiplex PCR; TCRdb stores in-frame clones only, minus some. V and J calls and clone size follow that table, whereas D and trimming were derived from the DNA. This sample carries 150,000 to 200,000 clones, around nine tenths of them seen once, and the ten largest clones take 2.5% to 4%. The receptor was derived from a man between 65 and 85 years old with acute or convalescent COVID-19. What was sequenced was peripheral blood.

The CDR3 DNA reads TGTGCCAGCAGTATGGACAGGGGGGGCTATGGCTACACCTTC. Protein product: CASSMDRGGYGYTF. The chain combines TRBV2 with TRBJ1-2; TRBD1 aligns across 10 bases. This CDR3 has 14 residues. The ends lost 5 bases at V and 4 bases at J; junction bases unmatched: 4. CDR1 is SNHLY, CDR2 FYNNEI, per germline.